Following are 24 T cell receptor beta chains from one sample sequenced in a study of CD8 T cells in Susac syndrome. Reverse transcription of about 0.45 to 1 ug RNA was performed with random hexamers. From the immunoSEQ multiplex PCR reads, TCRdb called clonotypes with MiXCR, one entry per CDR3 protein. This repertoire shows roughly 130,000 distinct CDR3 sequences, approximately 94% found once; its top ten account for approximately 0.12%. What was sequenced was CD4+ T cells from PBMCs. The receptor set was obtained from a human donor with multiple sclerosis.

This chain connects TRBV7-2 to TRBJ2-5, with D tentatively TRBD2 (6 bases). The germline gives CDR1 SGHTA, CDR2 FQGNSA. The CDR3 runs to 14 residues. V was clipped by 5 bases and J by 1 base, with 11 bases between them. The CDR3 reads CASSPAGTQETQYF. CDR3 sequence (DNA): TGTGCCAGCAGCCCCGCGGGGACCCAAGAGACCCAGTACTTC.

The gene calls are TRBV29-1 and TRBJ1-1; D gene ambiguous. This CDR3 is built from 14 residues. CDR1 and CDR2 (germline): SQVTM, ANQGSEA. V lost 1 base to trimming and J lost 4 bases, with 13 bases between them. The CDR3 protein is CSVEGSFPGTEAFF. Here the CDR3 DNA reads TGCAGCGTTGAAGGATCCTTCCCCGGCACTGAAGCTTTCTTT.

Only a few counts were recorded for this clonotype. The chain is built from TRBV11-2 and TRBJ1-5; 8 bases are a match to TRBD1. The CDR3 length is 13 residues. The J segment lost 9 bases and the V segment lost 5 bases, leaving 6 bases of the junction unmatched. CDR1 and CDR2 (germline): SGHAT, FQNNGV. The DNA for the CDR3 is TGTGCCAGCAGCGCCGGACAGGGAAGGCCCCAGCATTTT. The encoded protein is CASSAGQGRPQHF.

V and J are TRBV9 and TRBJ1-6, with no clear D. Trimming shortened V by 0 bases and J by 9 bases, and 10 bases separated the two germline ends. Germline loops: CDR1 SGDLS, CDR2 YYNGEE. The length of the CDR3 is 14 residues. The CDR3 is CASSVGLEFSPLHF. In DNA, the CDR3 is TGTGCCAGCAGCGTAGGGCTGGAGTTTTCACCCCTCCACTTT.

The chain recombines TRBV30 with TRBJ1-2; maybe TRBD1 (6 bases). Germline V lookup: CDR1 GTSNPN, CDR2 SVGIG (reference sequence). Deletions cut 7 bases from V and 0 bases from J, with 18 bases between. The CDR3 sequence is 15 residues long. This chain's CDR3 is CAYKRGRLANYGYTF. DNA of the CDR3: TGTGCCTATAAACGGGGGCGGCTAGCTAACTATGGCTACACCTTC.

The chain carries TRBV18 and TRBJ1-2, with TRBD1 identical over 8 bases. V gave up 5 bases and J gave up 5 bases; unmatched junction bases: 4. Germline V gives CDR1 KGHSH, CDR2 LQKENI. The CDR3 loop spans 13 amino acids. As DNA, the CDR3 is TGTGCCAGCTCATCGGACAGGGCGTATGGCTACACCTTC. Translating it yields CASSSDRAYGYTF.

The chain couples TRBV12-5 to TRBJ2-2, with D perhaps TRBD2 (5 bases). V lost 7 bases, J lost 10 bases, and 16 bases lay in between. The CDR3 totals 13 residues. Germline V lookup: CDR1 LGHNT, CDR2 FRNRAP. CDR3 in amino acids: CASALTPGEELFF. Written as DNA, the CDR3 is TGTGCTAGTGCCCTGACTCCCGGGGAGGAGCTGTTTTTT.

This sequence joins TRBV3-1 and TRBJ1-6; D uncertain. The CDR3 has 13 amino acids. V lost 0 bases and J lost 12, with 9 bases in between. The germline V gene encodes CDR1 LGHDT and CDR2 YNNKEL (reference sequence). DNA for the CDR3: TGTGCCAGCAGCCAAGATGGAGAAGGACCCCTCCACTTT. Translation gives CASSQDGEGPLHF.

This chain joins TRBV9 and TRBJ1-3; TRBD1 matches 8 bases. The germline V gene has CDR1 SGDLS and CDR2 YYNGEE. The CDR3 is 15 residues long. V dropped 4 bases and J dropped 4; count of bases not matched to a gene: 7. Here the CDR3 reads CASSFGQGVGNTIYF. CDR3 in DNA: TGTGCCAGCAGCTTCGGACAGGGCGTCGGAAACACCATATATTTT.

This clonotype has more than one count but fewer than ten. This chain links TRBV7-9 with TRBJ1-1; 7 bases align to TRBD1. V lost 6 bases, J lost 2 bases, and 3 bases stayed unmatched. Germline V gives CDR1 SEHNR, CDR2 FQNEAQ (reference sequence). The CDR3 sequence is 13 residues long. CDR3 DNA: TGTGCCAGCAGGGGACAGTCTAACACTGAAGCTTTCTTT. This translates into CASRGQSNTEAFF. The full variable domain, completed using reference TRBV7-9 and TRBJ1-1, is DTGVSQNPRHKITKRGQNVTFRCDPISEHNRLYWYRQTLGQGPEFLTYFQNEAQLEKSRLLSDRFSAERPKGSFSTLEIQRTEQGDSAMYLCASRGQSNTEAFFGQGTRLTVV.

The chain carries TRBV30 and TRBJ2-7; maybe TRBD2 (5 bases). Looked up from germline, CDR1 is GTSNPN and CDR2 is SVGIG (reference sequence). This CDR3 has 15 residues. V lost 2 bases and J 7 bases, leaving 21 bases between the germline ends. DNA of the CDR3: TGTGCCTGGAGTCCCTTGAGCGGAACTCCCGGTGAGCAGTACTTC. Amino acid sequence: CAWSPLSGTPGEQYF.

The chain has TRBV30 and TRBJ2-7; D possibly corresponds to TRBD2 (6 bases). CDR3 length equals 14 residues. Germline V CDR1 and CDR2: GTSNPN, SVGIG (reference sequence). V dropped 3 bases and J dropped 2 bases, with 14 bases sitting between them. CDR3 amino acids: CAWRTGRGPYEQYF. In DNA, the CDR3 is TGTGCCTGGAGGACCGGGCGGGGTCCCTACGAGCAGTACTTC.

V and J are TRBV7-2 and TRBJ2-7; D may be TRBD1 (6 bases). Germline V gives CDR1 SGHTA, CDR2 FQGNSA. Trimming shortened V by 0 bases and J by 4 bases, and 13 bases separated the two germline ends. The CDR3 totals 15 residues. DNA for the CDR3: TGTGCCAGCAGCTTAGCCGCGCAGGGGCAGTACGAGCAGTACTTC. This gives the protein CASSLAAQGQYEQYF.

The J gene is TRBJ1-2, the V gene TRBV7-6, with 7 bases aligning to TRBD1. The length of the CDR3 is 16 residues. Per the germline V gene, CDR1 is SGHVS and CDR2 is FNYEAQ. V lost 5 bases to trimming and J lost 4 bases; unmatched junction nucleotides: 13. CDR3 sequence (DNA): TGTGCCAGCAGCCCCGGATCGCAGACAGGGCGCTATGGCTACACCTTC. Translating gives CASSPGSQTGRYGYTF.

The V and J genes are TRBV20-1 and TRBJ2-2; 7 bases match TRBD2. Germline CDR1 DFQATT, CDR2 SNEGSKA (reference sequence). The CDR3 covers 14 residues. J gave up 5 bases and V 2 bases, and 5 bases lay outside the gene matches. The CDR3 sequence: CSARWGGGTGELFF. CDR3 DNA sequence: TGCAGTGCTAGATGGGGGGGAGGGACCGGGGAGCTGTTTTTT.

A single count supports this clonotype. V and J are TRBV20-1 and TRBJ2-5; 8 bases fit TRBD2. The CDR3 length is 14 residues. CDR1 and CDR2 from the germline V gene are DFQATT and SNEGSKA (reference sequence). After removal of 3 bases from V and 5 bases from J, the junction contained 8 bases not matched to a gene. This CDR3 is CSASAAGESETQYF. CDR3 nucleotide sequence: TGCAGTGCTAGTGCAGCGGGAGAGTCGGAGACCCAGTACTTC.

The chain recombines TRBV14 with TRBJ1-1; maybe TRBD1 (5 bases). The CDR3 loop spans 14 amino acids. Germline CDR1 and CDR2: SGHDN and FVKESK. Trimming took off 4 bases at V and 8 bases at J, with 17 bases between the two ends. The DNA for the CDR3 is TGTGCCAGCAGCCGGCGCGGACATTCGATCGAAGCTTTCTTT. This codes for CASSRRGHSIEAFF. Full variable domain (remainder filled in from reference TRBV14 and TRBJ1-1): EAGVTQFPSHSVIEKGQTVTLRCDPISGHDNLYWYRRVMGKEIKFLLHFVKESKQDESGMPNNRFLAERTGGTYSTLKVQPAELEDSGVYFCASSRRGHSIEAFFGQGTRLTVV.

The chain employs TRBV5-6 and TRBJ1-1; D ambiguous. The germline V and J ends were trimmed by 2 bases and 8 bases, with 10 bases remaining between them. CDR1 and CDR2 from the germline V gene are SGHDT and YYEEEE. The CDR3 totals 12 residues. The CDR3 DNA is TGTGCCAGCAGCTTTGGCCGACGCGAAGCTTTCTTT. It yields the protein CASSFGRREAFF.

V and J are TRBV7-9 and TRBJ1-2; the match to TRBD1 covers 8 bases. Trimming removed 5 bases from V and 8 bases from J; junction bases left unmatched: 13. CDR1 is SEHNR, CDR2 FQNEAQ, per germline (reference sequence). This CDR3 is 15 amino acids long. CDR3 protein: CASSETGAQFRGYTF. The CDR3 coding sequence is TGTGCCAGCAGCGAGACAGGGGCTCAATTCCGGGGCTACACCTTC.

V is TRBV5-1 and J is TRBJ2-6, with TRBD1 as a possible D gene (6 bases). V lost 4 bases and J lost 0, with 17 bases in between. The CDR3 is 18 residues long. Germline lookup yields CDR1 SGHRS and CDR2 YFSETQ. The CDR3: CASSGGPGHTSGANVLTF. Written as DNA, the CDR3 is TGCGCCAGCAGCGGGGGACCGGGACACACCTCTGGGGCCAACGTCCTGACTTTC.

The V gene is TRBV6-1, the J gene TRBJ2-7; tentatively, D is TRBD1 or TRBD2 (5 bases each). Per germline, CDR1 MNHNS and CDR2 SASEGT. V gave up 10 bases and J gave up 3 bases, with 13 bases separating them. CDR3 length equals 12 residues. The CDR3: CATTGGIYEQYF. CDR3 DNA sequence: TGTGCCACCACTGGGGGTATCTACGAGCAGTACTTC.

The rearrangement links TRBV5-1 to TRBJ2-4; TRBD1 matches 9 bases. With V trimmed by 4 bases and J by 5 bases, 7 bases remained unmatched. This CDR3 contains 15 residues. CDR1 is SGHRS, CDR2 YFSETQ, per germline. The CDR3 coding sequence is TGCGCCAGCAGCCTACAGGGGGCAAGGGAAAACATTCAGTACTTC. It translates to CASSLQGARENIQYF. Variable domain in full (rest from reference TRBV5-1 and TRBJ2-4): KAGVTQTPRYLIKTRGQQVTLSCSPISGHRSVSWYQQTPGQGLQFLFEYFSETQRNKGNFPGRFSGRQFSNSRSEMNVSTLELGDSALYLCASSLQGARENIQYFGAGTRLSVL.

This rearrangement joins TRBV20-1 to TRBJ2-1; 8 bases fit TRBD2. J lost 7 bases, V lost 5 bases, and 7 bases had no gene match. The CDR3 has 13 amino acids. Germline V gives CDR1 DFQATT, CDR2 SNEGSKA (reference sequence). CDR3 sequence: CSAWIAGRNEQFF. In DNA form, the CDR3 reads TGCAGTGCTTGGATAGCGGGACGAAATGAGCAGTTCTTC.

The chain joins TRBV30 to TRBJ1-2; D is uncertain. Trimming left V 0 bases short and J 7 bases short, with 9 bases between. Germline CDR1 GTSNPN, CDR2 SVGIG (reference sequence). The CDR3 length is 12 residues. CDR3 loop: CAWSVSGGGYTF. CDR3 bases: TGTGCCTGGAGTGTTTCCGGCGGTGGCTACACCTTC. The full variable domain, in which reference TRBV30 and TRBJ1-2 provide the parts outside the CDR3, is SQTIHQWPATLVQPVGSPLSLECTVEGTSNPNLYWYRQAAGRGLQLLFYSVGIGQISSEVPQNLSASRPQDRQFILSSKKLLLSDSGFYLCAWSVSGGGYTFGSGTRLTVV.